The clone carrying this T cell receptor (beta chain) was recorded a few times. Its cognate antigen is unknown. TCRdb reanalysed the reads using MiXCR and keeps one entry per CDR3 protein. The sample lists about 260,000 distinct CDR3 sequences, about an eighth seen once, with roughly 8.7% in the top ten. Between the trimmed V and J ends, which lost 1 base and 0 bases, there was a span of 3 bases. Germline CDR1 LNHNV, CDR2 YYDKDF (reference sequence). The CDR3 spans 13 residues. The data were obtained in a study of T cell repertoires in cytomegalovirus infection. As for the study in general: Matching HLA type, along with CMV infection, was indicated by public TCR beta signatures.

Findings and caveats of the study: Frequencies of public TCR beta families were cumulated, and this identified carriers of CMV plus the relevant HLA. Dominating the ex vivo response were TCR beta clonotypes that were CMV-specific and HLA-C-restricted.

The receptor was isolated from a human donor in good health (CMV status not recorded). Some clones in this sample may be carry-over from other donors' samples. Sequencing was done on a sample of PBMCs. V usage is TRBV15 and J usage is TRBJ1-1; D is unclear. The CDR3 loop is CATSRVLNTEAFF. CDR3 bases: TGTGCCACCAGCAGAGTACTGAACACTGAAGCTTTCTTT.